The clone carrying this T cell receptor (beta chain) was picked up many times. The antigen remains unidentified. This sample is part of a study of T cells in Graves' hyperthyroidism and ophthalmopathy. General study points: Before onset, ophthalmopathy was predicted by the model a median approximately 6.5 months earlier. In the analysis, a 13 V-J model separated ophthalmopathy from stable hyperthyroidism.

The study excluded patients with uncontrolled infection, other autoimmune disease, pregnancy or lactation. CDR1 and CDR2 from the germline V gene are SNHLY and FYNNEI. The CDR3 spans 15 residues. The germline V and J ends were trimmed by 6 bases and 7 bases, with 16 bases remaining between them. The TCR beta CDR3 regions underwent amplification using RNA transcripts as the source. Initially, a first-round RT-PCR of the TCR CDR3 employed the HTBI primer set. Via MiXCR, TCRdb re-called the multiplex PCR reads, giving one row per CDR3 protein. The sample records fewer than 500,000 distinct CDR3 sequences, roughly 15% being singletons.

This chain uses TRBV2 with TRBJ1-6; a weak D match, TRBD1 (5 bases). What was sequenced was blood. The TCR was taken from a woman in her 30s with Graves' ophthalmopathy. The CDR3 loop reads CASSTEQGGNSPLHF. The CDR3, as DNA: TGTGCCAGCAGCACTGAGCAGGGTGGGAATTCACCCCTCCACTTT.